The 20 T cell receptor beta chains given below trace back to one sample, sequenced in a study of cytomegalovirus exposure and HLA in healthy donors (dated by TCRdb to 2016 to 2017). The library was made by the immunoSEQ multiplex PCR assay. For the multiplex PCR, a mixture combining 60 forward primers for TCR Vbeta segments and 13 reverse primers for TCR Jbeta segments was used. TCRdb carries this immuneACCESS record with in-frame sequences only. Its versions omit some clonotypes, under half of them owing to an unresolved V gene in the studies checked, with the rest unexplained. Across this sample there are approximately 91,000 clones, with around nine tenths seen only once. The top ten constitute approximately 10% of the sample. Sequences were obtained from PBMCs. The source of these receptors is a man aged 25 to 45 in good health and CMV-seropositive.

This chain joins TRBV4-1 and TRBJ1-5; unclear D gene. V lost 8 bases to trimming and J lost 0 bases, with 14 bases between them. Germline loops: CDR1 MGHRA, CDR2 YSYEKL. CDR3 size: 15 residues. The CDR3 DNA is TGCGCCAGCGGCCCGACACCGAATAGCAATCAGCCCCAGCATTTT. Its protein is CASGPTPNSNQPQHF.

This clone was seen a single time. The genes are TRBV11-1 and TRBJ2-2, with a tentative D call TRBD1 (6 bases). The CDR3 runs 16 residues. Germline lookup yields CDR1 SGHAT and CDR2 FQDESV (reference sequence). The V end was cut by 4 bases, the J end by 1 base, with 13 bases between. CDR3: CASSYFGTQNTGELFF. DNA for the CDR3: TGTGCCAGCAGCTATTTCGGGACACAGAACACCGGGGAGCTGTTTTTT. Using reference TRBV11-1 and TRBJ2-2 for the parts outside the CDR3, the full variable domain is EAEVAQSPRYKITEKSQAVAFWCDPISGHATLYWYRQILGQGPELLVQFQDESVVDDSQLPKDRFSAERLKGVDSTLKIQPAELGDSAMYLCASSYFGTQNTGELFFGEGSRLTVL.

This clone came up a few times. The chain combines TRBV30 with TRBJ2-3; 9 bases agree with TRBD2. The V gene's germline CDR1 is GTSNPN and CDR2 SVGIG (reference sequence). This CDR3 has 15 residues. The junction had 10 bases not matched to a gene; V was cut back by 3 bases and J by 6 bases. The CDR3 reads CAWRRLAEGLDTQYF. The CDR3, as DNA: TGTGCCTGGAGGAGACTAGCGGAAGGTTTGGATACGCAGTATTTT.

This chain links TRBV7-9 with TRBJ2-7; 9 nucleotides line up with TRBD1. Trimming removed 4 bases from V and 1 base from J; junction bases left unmatched: 8. This CDR3 region has 16 residues. The germline V gene has CDR1 SEHNR and CDR2 FQNEAQ (reference sequence). The CDR3 loop is CASSSTGGARSYEQYF. As DNA, the CDR3 is TGTGCCAGCAGCTCTACAGGGGGCGCACGGTCCTACGAGCAGTACTTC. Variable domain in full (rest from reference TRBV7-9 and TRBJ2-7): DTGVSQNPRHKITKRGQNVTFRCDPISEHNRLYWYRQTLGQGPEFLTYFQNEAQLEKSRLLSDRFSAERPKGSFSTLEIQRTEQGDSAMYLCASSSTGGARSYEQYFGPGTRLTVT.

The chain recombines TRBV27 with TRBJ2-3, with TRBD2 identical over 8 bases. CDR1 is MNHEY, CDR2 SMNVEV, per germline (reference sequence). The trim removed 8 bases at V and 0 bases at J, leaving 7 bases unmatched. This CDR3 has 15 residues. CDR3 sequence reads: CASVGVAGSTDTQYF. For the CDR3, the DNA is TGTGCCAGCGTTGGGGTAGCGGGAAGCACAGATACGCAGTATTTT.

CDR3 amino acids: CASSAIRQGVNEQFF. The CDR3 region has the DNA TGTGCCAGTAGTGCCATCCGACAGGGGGTAAATGAGCAGTTCTTC. The chain joins TRBV19 to TRBJ2-1; 9 bases fit TRBD1. Germline V gene sequence: CDR1 LNHDA, CDR2 SQIVND (reference sequence). The CDR3 covers 15 residues. J gave up 7 bases and V 5 bases, and 9 bases lay outside the gene matches.

Only one count was recorded for this clone. The V gene is TRBV6-6, the J gene TRBJ2-7; D perhaps matches TRBD1 (5 bases). Germline values: CDR1 MNHNY, CDR2 SVGAGI (reference sequence). The CDR3 contains 16 residues. The V end lost 3 bases, the J end lost 4 bases, and 19 bases lay between the germline ends. The CDR3 is CASSYSVDRTSYEQYF. In DNA form, the CDR3 reads TGTGCCAGCAGTTATTCGGTAGATCGGACATCTTACGAGCAGTACTTC.

CDR3 sequence: CATGTPRSGNTIYF. In DNA, the CDR3 is TGTGCCACCGGGACACCCCGCTCTGGAAACACCATATATTTT. J is TRBJ1-3 and V is TRBV10-3; perhaps TRBD1 as D (6 bases). Trimming took 10 bases from V and 0 from J, leaving 13 bases between them. Germline CDR1 ENHRY, CDR2 SYGVKD. The CDR3 spans 14 residues.

The rearrangement joins TRBV9 to TRBJ2-1; TRBD2 aligns across 12 bases. Per the germline V gene, CDR1 is SGDLS and CDR2 is YYNGEE. Losses at the gene ends were 0 bases for V and 7 bases for J; bases not matched to a gene: 8. CDR3 length: 17 amino acids. In DNA, the CDR3 is TGTGCCAGCAGCGTAGCTACTACTAGCGGGAGGTATAATGAGCAGTTCTTC. The encoded protein is CASSVATTSGRYNEQFF.

This chain links TRBV19 with TRBJ2-7, with D perhaps TRBD1 (6 bases). Germline loops: CDR1 LNHDA, CDR2 SQIVND (reference sequence). Deletions cut 6 bases from V and 3 bases from J, with 6 bases between. This CDR3 comprises 11 residues. The CDR3: CASRQGYEQYF. CDR3 nucleotide sequence: TGTGCCAGTAGACAGGGCTACGAGCAGTACTTC.

This chain links TRBV27 with TRBJ2-7, with 9 bases identical to TRBD1. The CDR3 is 16 residues long. V shed 6 bases, J shed 4 bases, and the junction held 13 bases outside the gene matches. CDR1 MNHEY and CDR2 SMNVEV come from the germline V gene (reference sequence). CDR3 in DNA: TGTGCCAGCAGATCTTCCGGGACAGGGTGGACATACGAGCAGTACTTC. It translates to CASRSSGTGWTYEQYF.

This CDR3 reads CASAEGRGFQETQYF. Written as DNA, the CDR3 is TGTGCTAGTGCGGAGGGCAGGGGGTTCCAAGAGACCCAGTACTTC. This chain links TRBV12-5 with TRBJ2-5; maybe TRBD1 (7 bases). The CDR3 has 15 residues. Trimming removed 7 bases from V and 1 base from J, with 16 bases in between. Germline V lookup: CDR1 LGHNT, CDR2 FRNRAP.

This clone was seen a handful of times. This rearrangement joins TRBV12-5 to TRBJ1-2; 8 bases are shared with TRBD1. J gave up 6 bases and V 0 bases, and 3 bases lay outside the gene matches. The germline V gene has CDR1 LGHNT and CDR2 FRNRAP. The CDR3 loop spans 14 amino acids. CDR3 coding DNA: TGTGCTAGTGGTTTGGTAAGGACAGGGAATGGCTACACCTTC. Translation: CASGLVRTGNGYTF.

This clone was detected only once. CDR3 protein: CASSFSGRDNEQFF. The CDR3 coding sequence is TGTGCCAGCAGCTTTAGCGGGAGGGACAATGAGCAGTTCTTC. The gene calls are TRBV7-3 and TRBJ2-1; 11 bases line up with TRBD2. With 3 bases clipped from V and 5 bases from J, the junction kept 0 bases outside the gene matches. This CDR3 has 14 amino acids. Germline loops: CDR1 SGHTA, CDR2 FQGTGA.

V gene TRBV28 combines with J gene TRBJ2-2, with TRBD2 as a possible D gene (5 bases). There are 15 residues in the CDR3. CDR1 and CDR2 from the germline V gene are MDHEN and SYDVKM. Trimming cost V 5 bases and J 4 bases, with 14 bases left between them. The CDR3, as DNA: TGTGCCAGCAGTCCTCTGGGGAGACTCACCGGGGAGCTGTTTTTT. Its protein is CASSPLGRLTGELFF.

V usage is TRBV28 and J usage is TRBJ1-1; D remains ambiguous. The CDR3 loop spans 13 amino acids. The germline V and J ends were trimmed by 3 bases and 0 bases, with 5 bases remaining between them. Germline values: CDR1 MDHEN, CDR2 SYDVKM. For the CDR3, the DNA is TGTGCCAGCAGTTTCGGGATGAACACTGAAGCTTTCTTT. Translation gives CASSFGMNTEAFF.

The gene calls are TRBV5-1 and TRBJ2-7, with 7 positions matching TRBD1. Germline CDR1 SGHRS, CDR2 YFSETQ. The CDR3 is made up of 15 amino acids. The ends lost 0 bases at V and 0 bases at J; junction bases unmatched: 3. The CDR3 DNA follows: TGCGCCAGCAGCTTGGAGGGGGCCGCCTCCTACGAGCAGTACTTC. It codes for CASSLEGAASYEQYF.

This rearrangement joins TRBV11-2 to TRBJ2-7; D might be TRBD2 (6 bases). The CDR3 extends over 15 amino acids. CDR1 is SGHAT and CDR2 is FQNNGV in the germline V gene. V was cut by 3 bases and J by 0 bases, with 12 bases left in between. CDR3 in DNA: TGTGCCAGCAGCTTTGGCGGGGTGATCTCCTACGAGCAGTACTTC. Translating gives CASSFGGVISYEQYF.

The chain carries TRBV5-1 and TRBJ2-1, with TRBD2 as a possible D gene (7 bases). This CDR3 is 14 amino acids long. With 6 bases removed from V and 0 bases from J, the gap between germline ends came to 10 bases. The germline CDR1 and CDR2 sequences are SGHRS and YFSETQ. The DNA of the CDR3 is TGCGCCAGCAAGGGGGGGAGCTCCTACAATGAGCAGTTCTTC. As protein: CASKGGSSYNEQFF.

The chain carries TRBV19 and TRBJ1-5, with 8 positions matching TRBD1. Germline V gives CDR1 LNHDA, CDR2 SQIVND (reference sequence). V was pared by 0 bases and J by 0 bases, with 10 bases of the junction left unmatched. The CDR3 is 19 residues long. The CDR3 loop reads CASSIDLETGDYSNQPQHF. The CDR3 nucleotides read TGTGCCAGTAGTATAGATCTTGAGACAGGGGATTATAGCAATCAGCCCCAGCATTTT.